Described below is a single T cell receptor beta chain sequence and its context. These data come from a study of blood T cell repertoires in COVID-19. Study as a whole: The study drew acute and convalescent COVID-19 samples from the United States, Italy and Spain. Sample material is recorded as cDNA or gDNA derived from T cells, B-cell-depleted T cells, or PBMCs.

The CDR3 length is 22 residues. Germline V lookup: CDR1 SGHTA, CDR2 FQGNSA. The V and J ends lost 0 bases and 4 bases, in that order; junction bases with no gene match: 26. As originally analysed: Amplified reference gene primers provided the basis for estimating nucleated cell counts. Sequencing was performed with immunoSEQ multiplex PCR; in TCRdb, only in-frame clones are kept and a portion is missing. The V and J calls and the clone size are those of that table, but D and trimming were determined from the DNA. Among approximately 26,000 clones, approximately 90% were seen once, and the ten largest hold approximately 2.8%.

The chain carries TRBV7-2 and TRBJ2-5; 7 nucleotides agree with TRBD2. The sequence was obtained from a human donor in a cohort sampled during active COVID-19. Sequenced sample: peripheral blood. CDR3 coding DNA: TGTGCCAGCAGCTTAGCTGGTGGCTGGGGGGGAAATCGAGCCGGGGTTGGAGAGACCCAGTACTTC. Protein sequence: CASSLAGGWGGNRAGVGETQYF.